A single sample is the source of the 10 T cell receptor beta chains below, sequenced in a study of shared clonotypes between healthy human individuals. Sequencing used immunoSEQ multiplex PCR; TCRdb keeps in-frame clones, though not all of them. The sample carries roughly 380,000 clones, 96% recorded once. The sample taken for sequencing was memory CD8+ T cells sorted from blood. Stated subset: CD45RO+ cells pooled with CCR7-negative TemRA cells. Receptors originate from a man aged 25 to 45 in good health.

The rearrangement joins TRBV6-4 to TRBJ2-1; TRBD2 matches 8 bases. The junction had 9 bases not matched to a gene; V was cut back by 7 bases and J by 4 bases. The CDR3 loop spans 15 amino acids. The germline V gene has CDR1 MRHNA and CDR2 SNTAGT. CDR3 protein: CASTIAGPGYNEQFF. In DNA form, the CDR3 reads TGTGCCAGCACGATAGCGGGACCAGGTTACAATGAGCAGTTCTTC.

V is TRBV10-2 and J is TRBJ1-2; D is undetermined. The CDR3 totals 16 residues. Trimming removed 0 bases at V and 3 bases at J, with 14 bases between. The germline V gene encodes CDR1 WSHSY and CDR2 SAAADI. The CDR3 sequence: CASSESSRPLYYGYTF. CDR3 nucleotides: TGCGCCAGCAGTGAGTCGAGTAGGCCCTTATACTATGGCTACACCTTC.

The V gene is TRBV5-1, the J gene TRBJ2-3; 9 positions agree with TRBD2. Germline V gene lookup returns CDR1 SGHRS and CDR2 YFSETQ. V gave up 4 bases and J gave up 3 bases; unmatched junction bases: 15. CDR3 length: 18 residues. The CDR3 protein is CASSRGLAGPSGTDTQYF. CDR3 nucleotide sequence: TGCGCCAGCAGCCGAGGGCTAGCGGGACCGTCCGGGACAGATACGCAGTATTTT.

A single count supports this clone. An end of the junction differs from the germline gene, which may be a read error. The CDR3 here is CATSRDQGPDRADF. The CDR3 nucleotides are TGTGCCACCAGCAGAGATCAGGGCCCAGACAGGGCTGACTTC. The rearrangement uses TRBV15 and TRBJ2-5, with TRBD1 identical over 7 bases. The germline V gene encodes CDR1 LNHNV and CDR2 YYDKDF (reference sequence). CDR3 length: 14 residues.

The chain joins TRBV19 to TRBJ2-3, with D unclear. V shed 6 bases and J shed 2 bases, with 15 bases lying between them. Germline CDR1 is LNHDA and CDR2 is SQIVND (reference sequence). The length of the CDR3 is 15 residues. This CDR3 is CASSRDSTLTDTQYF. The CDR3 coding sequence is TGTGCCAGTAGCCGTGATTCGACCCTCACAGATACGCAGTATTTT.

The chain carries TRBV5-1 and TRBJ2-2, with TRBD2 matching over 9 bases. Germline trimming cut 5 bases from V and 1 base from J; bases unmatched to any gene: 6. There are 16 residues in the CDR3. Germline-derived CDR1 and CDR2 are SGHRS and YFSETQ. The CDR3 loop reads CASRIPSGKNTGELFF. The CDR3 region has the DNA TGCGCCAGCAGGATTCCTAGCGGGAAGAACACCGGGGAGCTGTTTTTT.

V is TRBV7-9 and J is TRBJ1-4; D perhaps matches TRBD1 (5 bases). CDR1 and CDR2 from the germline V gene are SEHNR and FQNEAQ (reference sequence). The length of the CDR3 is 16 residues. V lost 4 bases, J lost 8 bases, and 20 bases lay in between. This CDR3 reads CASSSLPGTKNEKLFF. CDR3 in DNA: TGTGCCAGCAGCTCCTTACCCGGGACTAAAAACGAAAAACTGTTTTTT.

The gene calls are TRBV19 and TRBJ1-1, with D unresolved. Looked up from germline, CDR1 is LNHDA and CDR2 is SQIVND (reference sequence). The CDR3 loop spans 13 amino acids. V was shortened by 0 bases and J by 1 base, with 3 bases between the two germline ends. This CDR3 is CASSIDRNTEAFF. The DNA for the CDR3 is TGTGCCAGTAGTATAGACAGGAACACTGAAGCTTTCTTT.

The rearrangement uses TRBV7-2 and TRBJ2-5; the D is unclear. Germline assignment: CDR1 SGHTA and CDR2 FQGNSA. The CDR3 has 13 amino acids. The V end was cut by 5 bases, the J end by 2 bases, with 9 bases between. CDR3 loop: CASSRIIQETQYF. The CDR3 coding sequence is TGTGCCAGCAGCAGAATAATTCAAGAGACCCAGTACTTC. Drawing the rest from reference TRBV7-2 and TRBJ2-5, the complete variable domain is GAGVSQSPSNKVTEKGKDVELRCDPISGHTALYWYRQSLGQGLEFLIYFQGNSAPDKSGLPSDRFSAERTGGSVSTLTIQRTQQEDSAVYLCASSRIIQETQYFGPGTRLLVL.

This chain uses TRBV27 with TRBJ1-5; D call uncertain. CDR1 and CDR2 from the germline V gene are MNHEY and SMNVEV (reference sequence). The CDR3 has 14 amino acids. Trimming removed 4 bases from V and 0 bases from J, with 7 bases in between. For the CDR3, the DNA is TGTGCCAGCAGTTCCCAACTTAGCAATCAGCCCCAGCATTTT. It translates to CASSSQLSNQPQHF.